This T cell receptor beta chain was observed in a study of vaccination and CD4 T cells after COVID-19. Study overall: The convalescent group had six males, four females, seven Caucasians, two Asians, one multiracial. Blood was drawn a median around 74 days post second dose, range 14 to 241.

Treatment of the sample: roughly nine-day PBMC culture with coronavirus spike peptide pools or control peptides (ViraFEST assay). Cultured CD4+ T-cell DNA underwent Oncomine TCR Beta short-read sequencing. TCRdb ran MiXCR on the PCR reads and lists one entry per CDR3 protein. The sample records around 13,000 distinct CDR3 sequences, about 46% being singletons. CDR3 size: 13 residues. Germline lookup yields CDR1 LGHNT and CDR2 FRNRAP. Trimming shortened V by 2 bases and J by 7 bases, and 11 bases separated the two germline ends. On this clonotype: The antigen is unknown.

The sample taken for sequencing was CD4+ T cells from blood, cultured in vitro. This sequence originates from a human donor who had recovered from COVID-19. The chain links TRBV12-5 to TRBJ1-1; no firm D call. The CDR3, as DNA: TGTGCTAGTGGTTTGTCGCAACGGATTGAAGCTTTCTTT. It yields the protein CASGLSQRIEAFF.